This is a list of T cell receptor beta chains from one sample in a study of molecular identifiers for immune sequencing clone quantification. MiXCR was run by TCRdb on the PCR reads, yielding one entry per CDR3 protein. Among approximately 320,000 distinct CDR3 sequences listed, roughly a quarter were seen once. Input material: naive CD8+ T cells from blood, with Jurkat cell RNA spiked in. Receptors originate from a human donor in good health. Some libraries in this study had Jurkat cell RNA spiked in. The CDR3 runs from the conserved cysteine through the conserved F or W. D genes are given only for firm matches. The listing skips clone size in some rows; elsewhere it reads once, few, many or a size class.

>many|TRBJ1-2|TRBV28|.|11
TGTGCCCATGGGGATTACTATGGCTACACCTTC
CAHGDYYGYTF
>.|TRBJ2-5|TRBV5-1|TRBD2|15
TGCGCCAGCAGCTTGTCGGGGGGGGGACAAGAGACCCAGTACTTC
CASSLSGGGQETQYF
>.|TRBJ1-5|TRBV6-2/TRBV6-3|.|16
TGTGCCAGCAGAACCGCGACGACACGTAGCAATCAGCCCCAGCATTTT
CASRTATTRSNQPQHF
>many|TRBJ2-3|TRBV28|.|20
TGTGCCAGCAGTTTCCCCCGCGTCGGGGGTGGTCAACACCTCACAGATACGCAGTATTTT
CASSFPRVGGGQHLTDTQYF
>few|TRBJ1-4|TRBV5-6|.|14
TGTGCCAGCAGCGAGTTGGGACCGGATGAAAAACTGTTTTTT
CASSELGPDEKLFF
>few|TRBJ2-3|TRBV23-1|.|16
TGCGCCAGCAGTCACCCAGGGGGGGGAGGGACAGATACGCAGTATTTT
CASSHPGGGGTDTQYF
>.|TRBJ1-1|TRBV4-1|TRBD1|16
TGCGCCAGCAGCCAAATTACGGGACAGTCGAACACTGAAGCTTTCTTT
CASSQITGQSNTEAFF
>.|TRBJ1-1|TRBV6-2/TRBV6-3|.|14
TGTGCCAGCAGTTACTTGTCGGGGGGAGTTGAAGCTTTCTTT
CASSYLSGGVEAFF
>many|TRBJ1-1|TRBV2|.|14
TGTGCCAGCAGTCTGGGGTATATGAACACTGAAGCTTTCTTT
CASSLGYMNTEAFF
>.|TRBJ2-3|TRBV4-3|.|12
TGCGCCGGCAGCCAAGATTCGGTGACGCAGTATTTT
CAGSQDSVTQYF
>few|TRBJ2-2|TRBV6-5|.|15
TGTGCCAGCAGTTCATTCCAGGGATTCACCGGGGAGCTGTTTTTT
CASSSFQGFTGELFF
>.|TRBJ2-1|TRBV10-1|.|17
TGCGCCAGCAGTGAGTCGAGTCCGGGGGCCGCCTACAATGAGCAGTTCTTC
CASSESSPGAAYNEQFF
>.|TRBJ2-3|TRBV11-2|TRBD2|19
TGTGCCAGCAGCACCCCGCGGGGGAGCGCGGGAAGCTACACAGATACGCAGTATTTT
CASSTPRGSAGSYTDTQYF
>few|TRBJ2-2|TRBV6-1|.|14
TGTGCCACCCAATTCCGGGGGGCCACCGGGGAGCTGTTTTTT
CATQFRGATGELFF
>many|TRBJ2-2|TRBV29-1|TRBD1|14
TGCAGCGTTGAAGGGACAGGGGTCACCGGGGAGCTGTTTTTT
CSVEGTGVTGELFF
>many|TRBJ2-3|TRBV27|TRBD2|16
TGTGCCAGCAGTACTCCGGGACTAGCGGGCACAGATACGCAGTATTTT
CASSTPGLAGTDTQYF
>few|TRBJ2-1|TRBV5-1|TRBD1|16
TGCGCCAGCAGCAACCGGGACAGGGACCCCTACAATGAGCAGTTCTTC
CASSNRDRDPYNEQFF
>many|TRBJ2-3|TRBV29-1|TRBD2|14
TGCAGCGTTGTTGGGACTAGCGGGAGGGATACGCAGTATTTT
CSVVGTSGRDTQYF
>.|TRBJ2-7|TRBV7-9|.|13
TGTGCCAGTCGTAGAGGGACCTCCTACGAGCAGTACTTC
CASRRGTSYEQYF
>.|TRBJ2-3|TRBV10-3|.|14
TGTGCCATCAGTGACGGGGGCGACACAGATACGCAGTATTTT
CAISDGGDTDTQYF